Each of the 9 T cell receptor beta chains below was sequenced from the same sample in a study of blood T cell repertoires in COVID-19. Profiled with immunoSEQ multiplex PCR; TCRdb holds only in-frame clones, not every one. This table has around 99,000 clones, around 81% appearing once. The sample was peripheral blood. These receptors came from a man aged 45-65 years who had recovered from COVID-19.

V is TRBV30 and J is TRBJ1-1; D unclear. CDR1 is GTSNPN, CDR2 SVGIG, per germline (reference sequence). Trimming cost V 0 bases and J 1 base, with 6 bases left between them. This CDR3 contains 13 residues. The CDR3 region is CAWSVRRNTEAFF. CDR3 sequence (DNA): TGTGCCTGGAGTGTACGTAGGAACACTGAAGCTTTCTTT.

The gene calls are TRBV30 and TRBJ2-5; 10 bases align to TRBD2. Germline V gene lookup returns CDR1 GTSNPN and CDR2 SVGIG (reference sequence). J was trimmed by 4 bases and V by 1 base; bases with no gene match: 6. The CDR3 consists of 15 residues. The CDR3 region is CAWSGGTSEGETQYF. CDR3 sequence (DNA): TGTGCCTGGAGTGGAGGGACTAGCGAGGGAGAGACCCAGTACTTC.

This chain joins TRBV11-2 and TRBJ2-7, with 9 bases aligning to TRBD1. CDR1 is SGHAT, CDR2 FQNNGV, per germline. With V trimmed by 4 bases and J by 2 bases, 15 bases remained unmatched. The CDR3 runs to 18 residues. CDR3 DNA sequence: TGTGCCAGCAGCTCCTTTTTCCGAGGCGGGACAGGGACCTACGAGCAGTACTTC. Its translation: CASSSFFRGGTGTYEQYF.

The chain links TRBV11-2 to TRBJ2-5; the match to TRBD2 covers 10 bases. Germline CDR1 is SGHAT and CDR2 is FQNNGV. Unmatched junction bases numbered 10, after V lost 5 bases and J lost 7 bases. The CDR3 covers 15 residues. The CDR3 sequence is CASSHASGSPGTQYF. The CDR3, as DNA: TGTGCCAGCAGCCATGCTAGCGGGAGCCCCGGGACCCAGTACTTC.

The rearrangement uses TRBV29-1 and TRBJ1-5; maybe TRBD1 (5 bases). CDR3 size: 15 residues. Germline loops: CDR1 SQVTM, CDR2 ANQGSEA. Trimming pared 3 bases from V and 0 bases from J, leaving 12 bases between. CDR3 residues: CSVETGRDSNQPQHF. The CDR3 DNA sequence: TGCAGCGTTGAGACCGGCAGGGATAGCAATCAGCCCCAGCATTTT.

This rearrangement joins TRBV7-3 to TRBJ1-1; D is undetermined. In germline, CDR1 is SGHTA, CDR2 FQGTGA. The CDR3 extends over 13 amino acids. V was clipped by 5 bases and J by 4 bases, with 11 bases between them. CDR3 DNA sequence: TGTGCCAGCAGCCCTTCGGTTGGCACTGAAGCTTTCTTT. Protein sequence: CASSPSVGTEAFF.

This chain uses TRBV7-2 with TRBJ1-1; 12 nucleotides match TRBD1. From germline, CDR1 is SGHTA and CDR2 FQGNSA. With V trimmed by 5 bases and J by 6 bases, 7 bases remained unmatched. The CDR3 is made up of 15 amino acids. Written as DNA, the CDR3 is TGTGCCAGCAGCCCCCTGGGACAGGGGGCTTCTGAAGCTTTCTTT. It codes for CASSPLGQGASEAFF.

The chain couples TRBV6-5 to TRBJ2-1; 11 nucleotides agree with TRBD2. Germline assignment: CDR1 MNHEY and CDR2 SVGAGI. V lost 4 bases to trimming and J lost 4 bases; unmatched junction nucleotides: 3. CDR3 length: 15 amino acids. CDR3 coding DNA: TGTGCCAGCAGTTTTAGCGGGAGGGCGTACAATGAGCAGTTCTTC. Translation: CASSFSGRAYNEQFF.

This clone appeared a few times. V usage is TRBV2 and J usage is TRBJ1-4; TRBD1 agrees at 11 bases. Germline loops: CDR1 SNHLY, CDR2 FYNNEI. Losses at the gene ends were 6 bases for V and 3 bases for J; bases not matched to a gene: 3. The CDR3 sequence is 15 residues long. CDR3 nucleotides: TGTGCCAGCAGCGGACAGGGGGCGGCTAATGAAAAACTGTTTTTT. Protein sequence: CASSGQGAANEKLFF.